This paragraph covers one T cell receptor (beta chain) sequence. Its antigen is currently unknown. This sample is drawn from a study of human T cells and chemical hapten exposure. Overall study context: TCR yields differed between samples (mainly from small differences in pooled library volume).

Germline V gives CDR1 ENHRY, CDR2 SYGVKD. The CDR3 spans 14 residues. The J segment lost 2 bases and the V segment lost 8 bases, leaving 5 bases of the junction unmatched. Findings of the study overall: Those TCRs sitting above 1 in 1000 frequency stayed the same with DPC sensitization.

Unfractionated whole blood was the source from which total RNA was extracted. Individual cDNA molecules in this library carried unique molecular identifiers. Per the authors' pipeline: The number of TCRs in each sample had a median of about 95,000 and spanned roughly 23,224 to 700,000. TCRdb re-derived calls from the reads in MiXCR, one entry per CDR3 protein. TCRdb assigned the V and J calls; the authors' analysis was not used. The sample has about 120,000 distinct CDR3 sequences, about 8.9% seen once. The V and J genes are TRBV10-3 and TRBJ2-7; 11 nucleotides align to TRBD1. Source material: whole blood. This clonotype originated in a human donor in good health. Some clones in this sample may be carry-over from other donors' samples. The chain's CDR3 is CAIGRTGGTYEQYF. For the CDR3, the DNA is TGTGCCATCGGTAGGACAGGGGGCACCTACGAGCAGTACTTC.